These 26 T cell receptor beta chains were sequenced from one sample in a study of cytomegalovirus exposure and HLA in healthy donors. The PCR contained 60 Vbeta and 13 Jbeta primers. The assay was immunoSEQ multiplex PCR, and TCRdb's table has in-frame clones only and misses some. The data show about 35,000 clones, with approximately 82% seen just once and around 3.6% held by the top ten. The sample was PBMCs. The receptors were sampled from a woman aged 18 to 35 in good health and CMV-seronegative.

The V gene is TRBV18, the J gene TRBJ2-3, with D unresolved. Germline lookup yields CDR1 KGHSH and CDR2 LQKENI. V lost 3 bases and J lost 0, with 7 bases in between. The CDR3 sequence is 14 residues long. The CDR3 protein is CASSPLSSTDTQYF. The CDR3 region has the DNA TGTGCCAGCTCACCCCTTTCTAGCACAGATACGCAGTATTTT.

The chain has TRBV9 and TRBJ1-1, with 8 nucleotides matching TRBD1. CDR1 and CDR2 from the germline V gene are SGDLS and YYNGEE. With 4 bases clipped from V and 4 bases from J, the junction kept 15 bases outside the gene matches. This CDR3 region has 17 residues. In nucleotides, the CDR3 is TGTGCCAGCAGCCAAGTCAATCAGGGGGCGTGGGCCACTGAAGCTTTCTTT. As protein: CASSQVNQGAWATEAFF.

A few counts support this clone. Compared with germline, one end of the junction differs, possibly owing to a read error. The chain links TRBV6-4 to TRBJ1-2, with 9 bases that match TRBD1. CDR3 size: 19 residues. Germline-derived CDR1 and CDR2 are MRHNA and SNTAGT. The CDR3 here is CASSDQPAPSGTGYSGYPF. CDR3 DNA sequence: TGTGCCAGCAGTGATCAACCCGCACCATCCGGGACAGGGTACAGTGGCTACCCCTTC.

The gene calls are TRBV29-1 and TRBJ1-3; 7 bases match TRBD1. The germline V gene has CDR1 SQVTM and CDR2 ANQGSEA. The CDR3 totals 14 residues. V was pared by 6 bases and J by 2 bases, with 7 bases of the junction left unmatched. In DNA, the CDR3 is TGCAGCGTGGCGGAGGGGGCGGCTGGAAACACCATATATTTT. Amino acid sequence: CSVAEGAAGNTIYF.

The rearrangement joins TRBV6-1 to TRBJ2-7; D not certain. The CDR3 spans 13 residues. Germline V gene sequence: CDR1 MNHNS, CDR2 SASEGT. The V end lost 2 bases, the J end lost 3 bases, and 8 bases lay between the germline ends. CDR3 DNA sequence: TGTGCCAGCAGTGAAAACAGTATCTACGAGCAGTACTTC. Translated: CASSENSIYEQYF.

V is TRBV7-6 and J is TRBJ1-3, with 8 nucleotides matching TRBD1. V lost 11 bases, J lost 2 bases, and 11 bases stayed unmatched. Germline loops: CDR1 SGHVS, CDR2 FNYEAQ. The CDR3 extends over 15 amino acids. The CDR3 reads CASQSDRDPGNTIYF. CDR3 in DNA: TGTGCCTCCCAGTCGGACAGGGATCCTGGAAACACCATATATTTT. The variable domain in full, with the rest retrieved from reference TRBV7-6 and TRBJ1-3, is GAGVSQSPRYKVTKRGQDVALRCDPISGHVSLYWYRQALGQGPEFLTYFNYEAQQDKSGLPNDRFSAERPEGSISTLTIQRTEQRDSAMYRCASQSDRDPGNTIYFGEGSWLTVV.

The chain links TRBV5-1 to TRBJ1-2; 8 nucleotides line up with TRBD1. Germline V lookup: CDR1 SGHRS, CDR2 YFSETQ. After removal of 3 bases from V and 5 bases from J, the junction contained 3 bases not matched to a gene. CDR3 length: 13 amino acids. The CDR3 sequence: CASSWGQEYGYTF. In DNA, the CDR3 is TGCGCCAGCAGCTGGGGACAGGAGTATGGCTACACCTTC.

This sequence joins TRBV28 and TRBJ2-4; the match to TRBD2 covers 9 bases. CDR3 length: 15 residues. Germline V CDR1 and CDR2: MDHEN, SYDVKM. The V and J ends lost 8 bases and 10 bases, in that order; junction bases with no gene match: 15. CDR3 protein: CASHGGLAFPGIQYF. The CDR3 nucleotides are TGTGCCAGCCATGGCGGACTAGCGTTTCCAGGGATTCAGTACTTC.

J is TRBJ2-3 and V is TRBV4-2; 12 bases are shared with TRBD2. From germline, CDR1 is LGHNA and CDR2 YNFKEQ. Trimming removed 2 bases from V and 6 bases from J; junction bases left unmatched: 6. The CDR3 consists of 16 residues. The CDR3 reads CASSQRTSGTPDTQYF. CDR3 DNA: TGTGCCAGCAGCCAACGGACTAGCGGGACCCCGGATACGCAGTATTTT.

The chain joins TRBV5-6 to TRBJ2-4; 7 nucleotides match TRBD2. Germline V lookup: CDR1 SGHDT, CDR2 YYEEEE. Trimming at V came to 0 bases and at J to 0 bases, leaving 3 bases not matched to a gene. This CDR3 spans 16 amino acids. The CDR3 is CASSLETGGAKNIQYF. CDR3 DNA sequence: TGTGCCAGCAGCTTGGAAACGGGGGGAGCCAAAAACATTCAGTACTTC.

J is TRBJ2-6 and V is TRBV7-9; D unresolved. V shed 5 bases and J shed 4 bases, with 9 bases lying between them. The length of the CDR3 is 14 residues. Germline loops: CDR1 SEHNR, CDR2 FQNEAQ (reference sequence). In DNA, the CDR3 is TGTGCCAGCAGCCCACGCGTGGGGGCCAACGTCCTGACTTTC. Translated: CASSPRVGANVLTF. Supplemented by reference TRBV7-9 and TRBJ2-6, the full variable domain reads DTGVSQNPRHKITKRGQNVTFRCDPISEHNRLYWYRQTLGQGPEFLTYFQNEAQLEKSRLLSDRFSAERPKGSFSTLEIQRTEQGDSAMYLCASSPRVGANVLTFGAGSRLTVL.

The chain links TRBV5-1 to TRBJ2-3; 8 nucleotides match TRBD2. Germline V CDR1 and CDR2: SGHRS, YFSETQ. The CDR3 extends over 18 amino acids. V was clipped by 1 base and J by 1 base; unmatched bases: 11. CDR3 protein: CASSLTGGLSGRTDTQYF. In nucleotides, the CDR3 is TGCGCCAGCAGCTTGACGGGAGGGTTATCTGGGCGCACAGATACGCAGTATTTT.

A word on this clone: At one end the junction does not follow the germline gene, possibly because of a read error. The chain uses TRBV28 and TRBJ1-5; tentative D call: TRBD1 (6 bases). Per the germline V gene, CDR1 is MDHEN and CDR2 is SYDVKM. This CDR3 region has 16 residues. Here the CDR3 reads CASSAERGGPKGVRNF. CDR3 nucleotide sequence: TGTGCCAGCAGCGCCGAGCGGGGGGGCCCCAAGGGGGTCCGGAATTTT.

J is TRBJ2-1 and V is TRBV5-4; D perhaps matches TRBD2 (6 bases). The CDR3 is 13 amino acids. V was shortened by 4 bases and J by 10 bases, with 15 bases between the two germline ends. Looked up from germline, CDR1 is SGHNT and CDR2 is YYREEE (reference sequence). The CDR3 DNA sequence: TGTGCCAGCAGCCACCCGACTAGTGGGGAGCAGTTCTTC. Translated: CASSHPTSGEQFF.

The chain has TRBV4-3 and TRBJ1-2; 8 bases fit TRBD1. With V trimmed by 0 bases and J by 7 bases, 13 bases remained unmatched. The CDR3 runs 17 residues. CDR1 and CDR2 from the germline V gene are LGHNA and YSLEER. The CDR3 region is CASSQDLTGQAFPGYTF. In DNA form, the CDR3 reads TGCGCCAGCAGCCAAGACCTGACGGGACAGGCTTTTCCTGGCTACACCTTC.

The rearrangement joins TRBV7-6 to TRBJ2-3; the match to TRBD2 covers 8 bases. The CDR3 consists of 15 residues. With 5 bases clipped from V and 2 bases from J, the junction kept 6 bases outside the gene matches. The germline CDR1 and CDR2 sequences are SGHVS and FNYEAQ. CDR3 sequence: CASSRGGPPTDTQYF. The CDR3 DNA reads as TGTGCCAGCAGCCGCGGGGGGCCGCCCACAGATACGCAGTATTTT.

This clone has a single count. The chain recombines TRBV6-6 with TRBJ2-5; maybe TRBD2 (6 bases). The CDR3 loop spans 13 amino acids. CDR1 and CDR2 from the germline V gene are MNHNY and SVGAGI (reference sequence). V dropped 2 bases and J dropped 11 bases, with 15 bases sitting between them. The DNA of the CDR3 is TGTGCCAGCAGTTACGAGGGTTCGGGAGAGCAGTACTTC. This translates into CASSYEGSGEQYF.

J is TRBJ2-3 and V is TRBV5-8; 8 nucleotides match TRBD1. Looked up from germline, CDR1 is SGHTS and CDR2 is YDEGEE. V shed 2 bases and J 4 bases; nucleotides not matched to a gene: 3. The CDR3 has 14 residues. This chain's CDR3 is CASSFDRGADTQYF. CDR3 DNA sequence: TGTGCCAGCAGCTTCGACAGGGGCGCAGATACGCAGTATTTT. The entire variable domain, with the rest obtained from reference TRBV5-8 and TRBJ2-3, is as follows: EAGVTQSPTHLIKTRGQQATLRCSPISGHTSVYWYQQALGLGLQFLLWYDEGEERNRGNFPPRFSGRQFPNYSSELNVNALELEDSALYLCASSFDRGADTQYFGPGTRLTVL.

This clone was seen a single time. V gene TRBV19 combines with J gene TRBJ1-2, with 8 positions matching TRBD1. In germline, CDR1 is LNHDA, CDR2 SQIVND (reference sequence). The junction had 2 bases not matched to a gene; V was cut back by 8 bases and J by 0 bases. The CDR3 is made up of 13 amino acids. CDR3 in amino acids: CASWDRSNYGYTF. The DNA for the CDR3 is TGTGCCAGTTGGGACAGGTCTAACTATGGCTACACCTTC.

V is TRBV7-6 and J is TRBJ2-6; 7 nucleotides align to TRBD2. CDR3 length: 19 amino acids. V trimming: 1 base; J trimming: 0 bases; junction bases outside the gene matches: 9. CDR1 and CDR2 from the germline V gene are SGHVS and FNYEAQ. The CDR3 is CASSLESRGGPSGANVLTF. CDR3 DNA sequence: TGTGCCAGCAGCTTAGAATCTCGCGGGGGACCCTCTGGGGCCAACGTCCTGACTTTC.

The genes are TRBV13 and TRBJ2-7; 7 bases are shared with TRBD1. Germline-derived CDR1 and CDR2 are PRHDT and FYEKMQ (reference sequence). The CDR3 has 16 amino acids. The V gene end was trimmed by 4 bases and the J gene end by 7 bases; junction bases not matched to a gene: 16. CDR3 nucleotide sequence: TGTGCCAGCAGCTCAGGTCGACAGGGTGCACCTGGGGAGCAGTACTTC. Amino acid sequence: CASSSGRQGAPGEQYF.

A remark on this clone: The junction and the germline gene differ at one end; a read error may be behind it. This chain links TRBV7-9 with TRBJ2-1; tentatively, D is TRBD1 (5 bases). The V gene's germline CDR1 is SEHNR and CDR2 FQNEAQ (reference sequence). CDR3 size: 16 residues. This chain's CDR3 is CSSSLGQGLFYNEQFF. The DNA of the CDR3 is TGTTCCAGCAGCTTAGGGCAGGGTCTATTCTACAATGAGCAGTTCTTC. Full variable domain (remainder filled in from reference TRBV7-9 and TRBJ2-1): DTGVSQNPRHKITKRGQNVTFRCDPISEHNRLYWYRQTLGQGPEFLTYFQNEAQLEKSRLLSDRFSAERPKGSFSTLEIQRTEQGDSAMYLCSSSLGQGLFYNEQFFGPGTRLTVL.

The chain is built from TRBV5-6 and TRBJ2-2; 9 nucleotides align to TRBD1. The CDR3 loop spans 17 amino acids. V was pared by 2 bases and J by 3 bases, with 8 bases of the junction left unmatched. From germline, CDR1 is SGHDT and CDR2 YYEEEE. The CDR3 spells CASSLEMTGGDTGELFF. The CDR3 DNA follows: TGTGCCAGCAGCTTAGAGATGACAGGGGGAGACACCGGGGAGCTGTTTTTT. The whole variable domain, remainder taken from reference TRBV5-6 and TRBJ2-2, is DAGVTQSPTHLIKTRGQQVTLRCSPKSGHDTVSWYQQALGQGPQFIFQYYEEEERQRGNFPDRFSGHQFPNYSSELNVNALLLGDSALYLCASSLEMTGGDTGELFFGEGSRLTVL.

J is TRBJ1-2 and V is TRBV28, with TRBD1 matching over 9 bases. Unmatched junction bases numbered 14, after V lost 4 bases and J lost 2 bases. This CDR3 comprises 18 residues. Germline values: CDR1 MDHEN, CDR2 SYDVKM. CDR3 region: CASSSPTGTGNSNYGYTF. The CDR3 DNA reads TGTGCCAGCAGTTCCCCAACCGGGACAGGGAATTCAAACTATGGCTACACCTTC.

A few counts support this clone. The chain joins TRBV19 to TRBJ2-7; 10 positions match TRBD1. CDR3 length: 13 residues. CDR1 is LNHDA and CDR2 is SQIVND in the germline V gene (reference sequence). V lost 7 bases, J lost 3 bases, and 3 bases stayed unmatched. This chain's CDR3 is CASTRTGGYEQYF. CDR3 nucleotide sequence: TGTGCCAGTACTCGGACAGGGGGCTACGAGCAGTACTTC.

This clone appeared a few times. The chain joins TRBV15 to TRBJ2-4, with 10 bases fitting TRBD2. In germline, CDR1 is LNHNV, CDR2 YYDKDF (reference sequence). V trimming: 11 bases; J trimming: 5 bases; junction bases outside the gene matches: 9. The length of the CDR3 is 14 residues. The CDR3 coding sequence is TGTGCCTCAAAGCGGGGGGGCCGGCAAAACATTCAGTACTTC. This encodes CASKRGGRQNIQYF.